This T cell receptor (beta chain) was captured in a study of CD8 T cells in Susac syndrome. Worth noting for this clonotype: Antigen specificity is unknown.

Random hexamers were used to reverse transcribe an amount of roughly 0.45 to 1 ug RNA. By means of immunoSEQ multiplex PCR, TCR beta CDR3 spanning 54 Vbeta and 13 Jbeta underwent amplification. From the immunoSEQ multiplex PCR reads, TCRdb called clonotypes with MiXCR, one entry per CDR3 protein. The repertoire holds tens of thousands of distinct CDR3 sequences, over 90% seen once, with 0.1% to 0.12% in the top ten. Each multiple sclerosis control was a treatment-naive patient with relapsing-remitting disease that was either stable or active. Negative magnetic isolation gave CD8+ and CD4+ cells; FACS enriched CD8+ TEMRA. Whole-study results and caveats: It was acknowledged by the study that relatively few individuals were included in its TCR sequencing and HLA analysis.

This CDR3 region has 13 residues. V was cut by 0 bases and J by 6 bases, with 9 bases left in between. Germline V gene sequence: CDR1 SGHRS, CDR2 YFSETQ. The chain uses TRBV5-1 and TRBJ1-1; D ambiguous. The receptor comes from a human donor with multiple sclerosis. The sample was CD4+ T cells from PBMCs. The CDR3 DNA reads TGCGCCAGCAGCTTGGAAAGAAAAGCTGAAGCTTTCTTT. Residues: CASSLERKAEAFF.